The text below deals with one T cell receptor beta chain. A read error may produce the germline difference seen at one junction end. Profiling relied on immunoSEQ multiplex PCR, and the TCRdb table lists in-frame clones only, not all of them. The sample includes tens of thousands of clones, 81% of them seen just once. This entry belongs to a study of blood T cell repertoires in COVID-19. The CDR3 contains 15 residues. Germline loops: CDR1 LGHNA, CDR2 YNFKEQ. The genes are TRBV4-2 and TRBJ2-4; a possible D gene is TRBD1 (5 bases). The clonotype comes from a man older than 75 with active or convalescent COVID-19. Sequencing input: peripheral blood. CDR3 sequence (DNA): TGTGCCAGCAGCCAAGATCTTACGACAGTAACTTTCGAGAACTTC. This gives the protein CASSQDLTTVTFENF.